This is a list of T cell receptor beta chains from one sample in a study of spatial heterogeneity in lung cancer. TCRdb re-analysed the 5' RACE reads in MiXCR, keeping a single row per CDR3 protein. In the table there are about 2,500 distinct CDR3 sequences, over 10% of which are singletons. The material was PBMCs, obtained at surgery. The receptors here all came from a male donor with early-stage non-small cell lung cancer. Each CDR3 is given with its conserved first and last residue. The order of the fields is CDR3 DNA, CDR3 protein, D gene, J gene, V gene, clone size. A D gene is named only where the DNA matches it firmly. The size field is filled for only some rows; it gives once, few, many or a size class.

cdr3_nt: TGCAGCGTCCTAACCCCATCGAGGGAGCAGTACTTC
cdr3_aa: CSVLTPSREQYF
d_call: NA
j_call: TRBJ2-7
v_call: TRBV29-1
clone_size: NA

cdr3_nt: TGTGCCAGCAGCTTAGGAGGAGGGGTCTACGAGCAGTACTTC
cdr3_aa: CASSLGGGVYEQYF
d_call: NA
j_call: TRBJ2-7
v_call: TRBV7-8
clone_size: large

cdr3_nt: TGTGCCAGCAGTTACAGGAACACTGAAGCTTTCTTT
cdr3_aa: CASSYRNTEAFF
d_call: NA
j_call: TRBJ1-1
v_call: TRBV6-2/TRBV6-3
clone_size: few

cdr3_nt: TGTGCCAGCAGCTATCTCCGGGACGCGAGCAATCAGCCCCAGCATTTT
cdr3_aa: CASSYLRDASNQPQHF
d_call: NA
j_call: TRBJ1-5
v_call: TRBV7-2
clone_size: many

cdr3_nt: TGTGCCAGCAGCTTAGATGGTGGAGCGACAGATACGCAGTATTTT
cdr3_aa: CASSLDGGATDTQYF
d_call: NA
j_call: TRBJ2-3
v_call: TRBV11-2
clone_size: medium-sized

cdr3_nt: TGTGCCAGCAGCTTAGGGACAGCCTCTAGCACAGATACGCAGTATTTT
cdr3_aa: CASSLGTASSTDTQYF
d_call: NA
j_call: TRBJ2-3
v_call: TRBV11-3
clone_size: NA

cdr3_nt: TGCAGCGTTGAAGTCGCCAACTCCTACGAGCAGTACTTC
cdr3_aa: CSVEVANSYEQYF
d_call: NA
j_call: TRBJ2-7
v_call: TRBV29-1
clone_size: many

cdr3_nt: TGTGCCAGCAGTCCCGGGACTTTTAATGAGCAGTTCTTC
cdr3_aa: CASSPGTFNEQFF
d_call: NA
j_call: TRBJ2-1
v_call: TRBV27
clone_size: medium-sized

cdr3_nt: TGCAGTGCTTTCACTTCTAGCGGGAGAGGCCTCTATGAGCAGTACTTC
cdr3_aa: CSAFTSSGRGLYEQYF
d_call: TRBD2
j_call: TRBJ2-7
v_call: TRBV20-1
clone_size: many

cdr3_nt: TGCAGTGCTCGGAACCGACTAGCGGGTGCAGATACGCAGTATTTT
cdr3_aa: CSARNRLAGADTQYF
d_call: TRBD2
j_call: TRBJ2-3
v_call: TRBV20-1
clone_size: NA

cdr3_nt: TGTGCCAGCAGTTCCGACTCTGGGGCCAACGTCCTGACTTTC
cdr3_aa: CASSSDSGANVLTF
d_call: NA
j_call: TRBJ2-6
v_call: TRBV27
clone_size: many

cdr3_nt: TGTGCCAGCAGCTTAAATCCCCAAAGCGATGAGCAGTTCTTC
cdr3_aa: CASSLNPQSDEQFF
d_call: NA
j_call: TRBJ2-1
v_call: TRBV11-3
clone_size: many

cdr3_nt: TGTGCCAGCAGTCGGGACAGGGATTCCTACAATGAGCAGTTCTTC
cdr3_aa: CASSRDRDSYNEQFF
d_call: TRBD1
j_call: TRBJ2-1
v_call: TRBV6-5
clone_size: NA

cdr3_nt: TGTGCCAGCAGCCAAGATAACGGCTCTGGGGCCAACGTCCTGACTTTC
cdr3_aa: CASSQDNGSGANVLTF
d_call: NA
j_call: TRBJ2-6
v_call: TRBV4-2
clone_size: many

cdr3_nt: TGTGCCAGCAGCCCGGGATCAACTGGGACCCAGTACTTC
cdr3_aa: CASSPGSTGTQYF
d_call: NA
j_call: TRBJ2-5
v_call: TRBV7-9
clone_size: many

cdr3_nt: TGTGCCAGCAGCCGGGACAGCGCCTACGAGCAGTACTTC
cdr3_aa: CASSRDSAYEQYF
d_call: TRBD1
j_call: TRBJ2-7
v_call: TRBV7-2
clone_size: NA

cdr3_nt: TGTGCCAGCAGCTGGGGACTAGCGGGAAGGGATGAGCAGTTCTTC
cdr3_aa: CASSWGLAGRDEQFF
d_call: TRBD2
j_call: TRBJ2-1
v_call: TRBV7-3
clone_size: many

cdr3_nt: TGCAGCGTTCGCGCGGGAGATTCCTACGAGCAGTACTTC
cdr3_aa: CSVRAGDSYEQYF
d_call: TRBD2
j_call: TRBJ2-7
v_call: TRBV29-1
clone_size: medium-sized

cdr3_nt: TGTGCCAGCAGCCACATTTCTAGCGGGGGGCGCAATGAGCAGTTCTTC
cdr3_aa: CASSHISSGGRNEQFF
d_call: TRBD2
j_call: TRBJ2-1
v_call: TRBV3-1
clone_size: many

cdr3_nt: TGTGCCAGCAGCTTAGCGAGCCGACTAGCGGGGTTTCGTGGTGAGCAGTTCTTC
cdr3_aa: CASSLASRLAGFRGEQFF
d_call: TRBD2
j_call: TRBJ2-1
v_call: TRBV7-8
clone_size: medium-sized

cdr3_nt: TGCGCCAGCAGTCTAGGGTCCCGGGCGGGGGAGACCCAGTACTTC
cdr3_aa: CASSLGSRAGETQYF
d_call: NA
j_call: TRBJ2-5
v_call: TRBV23-1
clone_size: many

cdr3_nt: TGTGCCAGCCCCACAGTGGCAACCCAAAGCACAGATACGCAGTATTTT
cdr3_aa: CASPTVATQSTDTQYF
d_call: NA
j_call: TRBJ2-3
v_call: TRBV11-2
clone_size: medium-sized

cdr3_nt: TGTGCCAGCAGCTTAATAGCTAGCGGGAGGGCTGAGCAGTACTTC
cdr3_aa: CASSLIASGRAEQYF
d_call: TRBD2
j_call: TRBJ2-7
v_call: TRBV5-4
clone_size: medium-sized

cdr3_nt: TGCGCCAGCAGCCATCCCCGGCCCCCGGGCCGCTCCTACAATGAGCAGTTCTTC
cdr3_aa: CASSHPRPPGRSYNEQFF
d_call: NA
j_call: TRBJ2-1
v_call: TRBV4-3
clone_size: many

cdr3_nt: TGCAGTGCTAGTTCCGCTAGCTCCGGGGAGCTGTTTTTT
cdr3_aa: CSASSASSGELFF
d_call: NA
j_call: TRBJ2-2
v_call: TRBV20-1
clone_size: many

cdr3_nt: TGCGCCAGCAGCTTGGAGCAGGCTGGGGCCAACGTCCTGACTTTC
cdr3_aa: CASSLEQAGANVLTF
d_call: NA
j_call: TRBJ2-6
v_call: TRBV5-1
clone_size: many

cdr3_nt: TGTGCCAGCAGCCCAACTAGTGAGGGCTCCGAGCAGTACTTC
cdr3_aa: CASSPTSEGSEQYF
d_call: NA
j_call: TRBJ2-7
v_call: TRBV7-9
clone_size: many

cdr3_nt: TGCGCCAGTTCCCGGGACGCCAGCTCCTACGAGCAGTACTTC
cdr3_aa: CASSRDASSYEQYF
d_call: NA
j_call: TRBJ2-7
v_call: TRBV5-1
clone_size: NA

cdr3_nt: TGTGCCAGCAGCTCGCGAAGGGGGGATTCACTTACGCAGTATTTT
cdr3_aa: CASSSRRGDSLTQYF
d_call: NA
j_call: TRBJ2-3
v_call: TRBV14
clone_size: medium-sized

cdr3_nt: TGCGCCAGCAGCCAAGGGGTCTGGAGCTCCTACGAGCAGTACTTC
cdr3_aa: CASSQGVWSSYEQYF
d_call: NA
j_call: TRBJ2-7
v_call: TRBV4-3
clone_size: few

cdr3_nt: TGTGCCAGCAGTGACGCCGGCTTGAACACTGAAGCTTTCTTT
cdr3_aa: CASSDAGLNTEAFF
d_call: NA
j_call: TRBJ1-1
v_call: TRBV6-6
clone_size: many

cdr3_nt: TGTGCCAGTCGACTAGCGGGAAGTGATACGCAGTATTTT
cdr3_aa: CASRLAGSDTQYF
d_call: TRBD2
j_call: TRBJ2-3
v_call: TRBV19
clone_size: many

cdr3_nt: TGTGCCAGTAGAAGGACAGGGACGAACACTGAAGCTTTCTTT
cdr3_aa: CASRRTGTNTEAFF
d_call: TRBD1
j_call: TRBJ1-1
v_call: TRBV7-2
clone_size: many

cdr3_nt: TGTGCCAGCAGGCCCCTCGGATCGGGGGGGCCCTACGAGCAGTACTTC
cdr3_aa: CASRPLGSGGPYEQYF
d_call: TRBD2
j_call: TRBJ2-7
v_call: TRBV13
clone_size: NA

cdr3_nt: TGCAGCGCCGGGGGAACCCAAAACATTCAGTACTTC
cdr3_aa: CSAGGTQNIQYF
d_call: NA
j_call: TRBJ2-4
v_call: TRBV29-1
clone_size: NA

cdr3_nt: TGTGCCAGCACCTCCGGGACAGACCCCTACGAGCAGTACTTC
cdr3_aa: CASTSGTDPYEQYF
d_call: TRBD1
j_call: TRBJ2-7
v_call: TRBV5-6
clone_size: medium-sized

cdr3_nt: TGCAGCGTCTCAGGGGGACTAGCGGATACAGATACGCAGTATTTT
cdr3_aa: CSVSGGLADTDTQYF
d_call: TRBD2
j_call: TRBJ2-3
v_call: TRBV29-1
clone_size: many

cdr3_nt: TGTGCCAGCAGTGCCCCACAATTGCCCGGGGCCGGGGAGCTGTTTTTT
cdr3_aa: CASSAPQLPGAGELFF
d_call: NA
j_call: TRBJ2-2
v_call: TRBV6-2/TRBV6-3
clone_size: many

cdr3_nt: TGTGCCAGCAGTTACTCTGGAGGGAACACTGAAGCTTTCTTT
cdr3_aa: CASSYSGGNTEAFF
d_call: NA
j_call: TRBJ1-1
v_call: TRBV6-6
clone_size: many

cdr3_nt: TGTGCCAGCATCTCGGCAGCGGGAGGGCAGTTCTTC
cdr3_aa: CASISAAGGQFF
d_call: TRBD2
j_call: TRBJ2-1
v_call: TRBV2
clone_size: medium-sized

cdr3_nt: TGTGCCAGCAGTCCGATGTTGGGGTCCTCCTACAATGAGCAGTTCTTC
cdr3_aa: CASSPMLGSSYNEQFF
d_call: NA
j_call: TRBJ2-1
v_call: TRBV27
clone_size: many

cdr3_nt: TGTGCCAGCAGCTCGGACAGCTCCTACAATGAGCAGTTCTTC
cdr3_aa: CASSSDSSYNEQFF
d_call: NA
j_call: TRBJ2-1
v_call: TRBV7-9
clone_size: many

cdr3_nt: TGTGCCATCAGGTCGGACAGGGGAAATACCGGGGAGCTGTTTTTT
cdr3_aa: CAIRSDRGNTGELFF
d_call: TRBD1
j_call: TRBJ2-2
v_call: TRBV10-3
clone_size: many

cdr3_nt: TGTGCCTGGGAACTCGGGACCCCCGATGGTGAGACCCAGTACTTC
cdr3_aa: CAWELGTPDGETQYF
d_call: NA
j_call: TRBJ2-5
v_call: TRBV30
clone_size: many

cdr3_nt: TGTGCCAGCAGCCAAGTGGCCCGGGAGCTGTTTTTT
cdr3_aa: CASSQVARELFF
d_call: NA
j_call: TRBJ2-2
v_call: TRBV3-1
clone_size: many

cdr3_nt: TGTGCCAGCAGTCCGCGGACTCTAACCTACGAGCAGTACTTC
cdr3_aa: CASSPRTLTYEQYF
d_call: NA
j_call: TRBJ2-7
v_call: TRBV28
clone_size: medium-sized

cdr3_nt: TGCAGTGCTAGAACCCGGTTCAACTACGAGCAGTACTTC
cdr3_aa: CSARTRFNYEQYF
d_call: NA
j_call: TRBJ2-7
v_call: TRBV20-1
clone_size: NA

cdr3_nt: TGTGCCATCAGTGAATGGCCTACTGGCTACACCTTC
cdr3_aa: CAISEWPTGYTF
d_call: NA
j_call: TRBJ1-2
v_call: TRBV10-3
clone_size: NA

cdr3_nt: TGCAGCGTTTCACTCGGACTAGGTCCCTACGAGCAGTACTTC
cdr3_aa: CSVSLGLGPYEQYF
d_call: TRBD2
j_call: TRBJ2-7
v_call: TRBV29-1
clone_size: many

cdr3_nt: TGCAGTGCCTGGCAGGCTACCTACAATGAGCAGTTCTTC
cdr3_aa: CSAWQATYNEQFF
d_call: NA
j_call: TRBJ2-1
v_call: TRBV20-1
clone_size: many

cdr3_nt: TGCGCCAGCAGCTTGCTGGCTAGCGGGAGGAATGAGCAGTTCTTC
cdr3_aa: CASSLLASGRNEQFF
d_call: TRBD2
j_call: TRBJ2-1
v_call: TRBV5-1
clone_size: many

cdr3_nt: TGCAGCGTTGGCCTAGGGATTGGGATGAACACCGGGGAGCTGTTTTTT
cdr3_aa: CSVGLGIGMNTGELFF
d_call: NA
j_call: TRBJ2-2
v_call: TRBV29-1
clone_size: many

cdr3_nt: TGTGCCAGCAGCTCCCAAGGAAGATCCTACAATGAGCAGTTCTTC
cdr3_aa: CASSSQGRSYNEQFF
d_call: NA
j_call: TRBJ2-1
v_call: TRBV7-2
clone_size: NA

cdr3_nt: TGTGCCAGCAGCCAAGATCTCGGCAGGGCTGGGGCCAACGTCCTGACTTTC
cdr3_aa: CASSQDLGRAGANVLTF
d_call: NA
j_call: TRBJ2-6
v_call: TRBV3-1
clone_size: few

cdr3_nt: TGTGCCAGCAGCCAAGAACAGTTCTACAATGAGCAGTTCTTC
cdr3_aa: CASSQEQFYNEQFF
d_call: NA
j_call: TRBJ2-1
v_call: TRBV3-1
clone_size: many

cdr3_nt: TGTGCCAGCAGTGAGTCCTCGACTAGCCAGACCGATGAGCAGTTCTTC
cdr3_aa: CASSESSTSQTDEQFF
d_call: TRBD2
j_call: TRBJ2-1
v_call: TRBV6-1
clone_size: many

cdr3_nt: TGTGCCAGCAGAGACCTCACAGATACGCAGTATTTT
cdr3_aa: CASRDLTDTQYF
d_call: NA
j_call: TRBJ2-3
v_call: TRBV27
clone_size: large